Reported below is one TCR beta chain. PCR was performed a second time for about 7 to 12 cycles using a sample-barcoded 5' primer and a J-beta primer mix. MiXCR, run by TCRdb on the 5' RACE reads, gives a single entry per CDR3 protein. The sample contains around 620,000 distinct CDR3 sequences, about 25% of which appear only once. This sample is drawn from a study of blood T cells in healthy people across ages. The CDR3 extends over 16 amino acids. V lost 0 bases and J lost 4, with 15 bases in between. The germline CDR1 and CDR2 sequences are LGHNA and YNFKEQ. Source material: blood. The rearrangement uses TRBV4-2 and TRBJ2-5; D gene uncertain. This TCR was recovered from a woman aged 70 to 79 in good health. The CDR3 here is CASSQERDLSGETQYF. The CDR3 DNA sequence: TGTGCCAGCAGCCAAGAGCGCGACCTATCAGGAGAGACCCAGTACTTC.